This T cell receptor beta chain was sequenced during a study of shared clonotypes between healthy human individuals. The donors were adults (healthy and HIV-negative) with no recent acute infections or vaccinations. The study drew all its donors from Caucasian adults living in Nashville, Tennessee. When replicate PCRs were run on sorted subsets, they used about 220 ng DNA, around 33,000 T cell genomes. Repertoires were generated with immunoSEQ multiplex PCR, while TCRdb's copy carries only in-frame clones and drops some. The data contain 740,000 or so clones, 60% to 75% of them singletons. V was pared by 3 bases and J by 4 bases, with 17 bases of the junction left unmatched. CDR3 length: 18 amino acids. The germline CDR1 and CDR2 sequences are SGHDN and FVKESK. This clone was found a few times. Its antigen remains unknown. Study results and caveats: All-four-donor shared clonotypes had higher generation probabilities than non-shared clonotypes did.

This rearrangement joins TRBV14 to TRBJ2-7; TRBD2 matches 8 bases. The clonotype comes from a woman in her 30s in good health. Source material: memory CD4+ T cells sorted from blood. Indicated subset: CD45RA-negative fraction. CDR3 amino acids: CASSHNGRGSGILYEQYF. The CDR3 coding sequence is TGTGCCAGCAGCCATAATGGGCGGGGTAGCGGGATCCTTTACGAGCAGTACTTC.